This T cell receptor beta chain was found in a study of T cells after yellow fever vaccination (dated by TCRdb to 2018 to 2020). In the study overall: The SMART-Seq v4 Ultra Low Input RNA kit was used to prepare libraries from fractions with low cell numbers. To follow T-cell clones before and after primary and booster YFV17D yellow fever vaccination, bulk TCR alpha and beta repertoires were sequenced over time. Two healthy male donors, one aged 18 to 29 and one aged 30 to 39 years, were included in the cohort. Blood was collected at multiple timepoints before and after primary and secondary immunization, and bulk PBMC replicates and cell subsets were isolated.

CDR1 SGHTA and CDR2 FQGNSA are derived from the germline V gene. From cysteine to phenylalanine, the CDR3 is 16 amino acids long. The only DNA kept is the CDR3, 48 bases in frame from the first base. Unmatched junction bases come to 6, with V trimmed by 5 bases and J by 5 bases. TCR cDNA was made using 5'RACE template switching, a step that added a universal primer site and unique molecular identifiers. Priming of cDNA synthesis was performed from both the TCR alpha and TCR beta constant segments. Two PCR steps were used to amplify libraries, with sample barcodes and sequencing adapters being added in the second step. Sequencing of libraries was performed on Illumina HiSeq 2500 (2x100 bp) or NovaSeq (2x150 bp). The published analysis was carried out like this. MIGEC was used to demultiplex reads and collapse the reads into UMI consensus sequences, and MiXCR was used for V(D)J alignment. Vaccine-responding clonotypes were identified with edgeR using replicate PBMC samples, with FDR below 0.01 and a log2 fold change above 5 up to day 15 being required. Each bulk clonotype received a CD4 or CD8 identity based on whether the sequenced CD4 or CD8 repertoire contained that clonotype at higher abundance. The public reads were run again by TCRdb, first through fastp at Q25 and then through MiXCR, and only productive beta chains were kept. Each entry merges the rows of one CDR3 protein and shows their most common DNA and genes. TCRdb, not the authors, supplied the V and J calls. Counted in this sample were roughly 260,000 distinct CDR3 sequences; 10% to 15% of them appeared once. Together, the top ten hold roughly 0.5% of the sample.

The treatment or condition label, read with the paper, signifies: live attenuated yellow fever vaccine strain. A standard Ficoll-Paque protocol was used to isolate PBMCs from peripheral blood. Dynabeads CD4 and CD8 positive selection kits were used to isolate CD4 and CD8 T-cell fractions. RNA was extracted with TriZol from bulk PBMCs, CD4 and CD8 fractions, and dextramer-positive and dextramer-negative fractions. Only a few counts were recorded for this clonotype. What antigen it recognizes has not been identified. Nothing much larger sits one base from this clone, and base qualities are not available. The investigation overall reported the following: The study included only a couple of donors, which limits how far the findings can be generalized. Computational filtering was needed because FACS-sorted repertoires could contain abundant contaminating clonotypes from the bulk population. The secondary T-cell response was found to be weaker but faster than the primary response, with a peak reached on day 5 rather than on day 15. A small fraction of clonotypes showed up in both the CD4 and CD8 compartments, probably as a result of convergent recombination. After the booster, most clones that had expanded after primary vaccination were detected again (approximately 96% of CD4 and around nine tenths of CD8), suggesting broad maintenance of memory.

The sequence links TRBV7-2 to TRBJ2-3, with TRBD2 identical over 14 junction bases. Here the sequenced sample was CD4+ T cells sorted from PBMCs, taken 45 days after the yellow fever booster vaccination. This sequence was found in a man in his thirties or forties who received the YFV17D yellow fever vaccine. The DNA sequence is given as TGTGCCAGCAGCAAAAGACTAGCGGGAGGGGGAGATACGCAGTATTTT. This yields the protein CASSKRLAGGGDTQYF. The full variable domain, completed from the reference TRBV7-2 and TRBJ2-3 proteins outside the CDR3, reads GAGVSQSPSNKVTEKGKDVELRCDPISGHTALYWYRQSLGQGLEFLIYFQGNSAPDKSGLPSDRFSAERTGGSVSTLTIQRTQQEDSAVYLCASSKRLAGGGDTQYFGPGTRLTVL.